A single sample gave rise to the 3 T cell receptor beta chains below, sequenced in a study of CD8 T cells in Susac syndrome. Random-hexamer reverse transcription was applied to 0.5 to 1 ug RNA. From the immunoSEQ multiplex PCR reads, TCRdb called clonotypes with MiXCR, one entry per CDR3 protein. The sample holds hundreds of thousands of distinct CDR3 sequences; 75% to 85% are singletons and the top ten take around 0.2%. The sequenced sample consisted of CD8+ T cells from PBMCs. These receptors came from a human donor with multiple sclerosis.

The chain has TRBV12-3 or TRBV12-4 and TRBJ2-4, with 8 bases matching TRBD1. The CDR3 loop spans 14 amino acids. With 6 bases clipped from V and 6 bases from J, the junction kept 7 bases outside the gene matches. The CDR3 sequence: CASSRGQGPNIQYF. The CDR3 nucleotides read TGTGCCAGCAGCAGAGGACAGGGCCCAAACATTCAGTACTTC.

This rearrangement joins TRBV13 to TRBJ2-1; 10 nucleotides align to TRBD2. The CDR3 loop spans 15 amino acids. Looked up from germline, CDR1 is PRHDT and CDR2 is FYEKMQ (reference sequence). V lost 7 bases, J lost 5 bases, and 8 bases stayed unmatched. The DNA of the CDR3 is TGTGCCAGCACCATCCTAGCGGGAGTTGACAATGAGCAGTTCTTC. It translates to CASTILAGVDNEQFF.

The chain is built from TRBV28 and TRBJ2-2, with TRBD2 matching 7 bases. CDR1 and CDR2 from the germline V gene are MDHEN and SYDVKM. The CDR3 has 14 residues. The J segment lost 4 bases and the V segment lost 7 bases, leaving 6 bases of the junction unmatched. The CDR3 region has the DNA TGTGCCAGCAACCCCCCGGGGGGCACCGGGGAGCTGTTTTTT. This translates into CASNPPGGTGELFF. The full variable domain, completed using reference TRBV28 and TRBJ2-2, is DVKVTQSSRYLVKRTGEKVFLECVQDMDHENMFWYRQDPGLGLRLIYFSYDVKMKEKGDIPEGYSVSREKKERFSLILESASTNQTSMYLCASNPPGGTGELFFGEGSRLTVL.